This T cell receptor beta chain was retrieved from a study of shared clonotypes between healthy human individuals. Study-level background: CD4 naive and CD4 memory each took three plates per donor, while CD8 naive took two and CD8 memory one.

Concerning this clone itself: Its antigen is unidentified.

Data came from immunoSEQ multiplex PCR; TCRdb stores just in-frame clones and leaves some out. Of some 650,000 clones in the sample, about 96% were seen once. This CDR3 comprises 16 residues. Trimming cost V 6 bases and J 4 bases, with 19 bases left between them. Per germline, CDR1 MDHEN and CDR2 SYDVKM. Study-level results: Sample collection involved blood only; tissue repertoires are likely different. Estimated richness was generally greater in naive than memory subsets.

Sequencing was done on a sample of naive CD4+ T cells sorted from blood. Subset reported: CD45RA+ positively selected. The V gene is TRBV28, the J gene TRBJ1-5, with unresolved D. This receptor was identified in a woman in her thirties in good health. CDR3 in amino acids: CASSPRPTPTNQPQHF. The CDR3 DNA follows: TGTGCCAGCAGCCCAAGACCGACACCGACTAATCAGCCCCAGCATTTT.